This T cell receptor beta chain was found in a study of CD8 T cells in ankylosing spondylitis. This clonotype was observed a few times. The antigen remains unidentified. Construction of TCR beta libraries was performed using quantitative 5'-RACE with molecular barcodes. TCRdb processed the 5' RACE reads anew with MiXCR; each CDR3 protein has one entry. The sample lists under 950,000 distinct CDR3 sequences; 19% were seen once. Findings and caveats of the study: Earlier authors reported some of these motif variants in reactive arthritis synovial fluid and blood. As reported, disease-linked clones showed significant enrichment in matched ankylosing spondylitis synovial fluid. What seemed typical of ankylosing spondylitis blood was a TCR beta motif built from roughly 8 highly homologous variants.

The sample taken for sequencing was blood, either unsorted or a sorted T cell fraction (not recorded which). The clonotype originates from a male donor with ankylosing spondylitis.

The CDR3 nucleotides are TGTGCCAGCACCCCTACAGGGGAATTCACCGCCGGGGAGCTGTTTTTT. Translation: CASTPTGEFTAGELFF. The V gene is TRBV6-1, the J gene TRBJ2-2; 7 bases agree with TRBD1. Germline lookup yields CDR1 MNHNS and CDR2 SASEGT. V shed 7 bases and J 6 bases; nucleotides not matched to a gene: 14. The CDR3 spans 16 residues.